Described below is a single T cell receptor (beta chain) sequence and its context. In germline, CDR1 is SNHLY, CDR2 FYNNEI. The CDR3 has 15 residues. The ends lost 6 bases at V and 1 base at J; junction bases unmatched: 6. This sample is part of a study of blood T cell repertoires in COVID-19. Data came from immunoSEQ multiplex PCR; TCRdb stores just in-frame clones and leaves some out. The table shows approximately 490,000 clones, with 87% occurring only once. The TCR originated in a woman under 30 who had recovered from COVID-19. V and J are TRBV2 and TRBJ1-2; 9 bases are a match to TRBD1. Sample: PBMCs or T cells enriched from blood (not recorded which). The CDR3 DNA reads TGTGCCAGCAGCGCCGGGACAGGGATTAACTATGGCTACACCTTC. It yields the protein CASSAGTGINYGYTF.